A selection of T cell receptor beta chains follows, all from one sample in a study of cytomegalovirus exposure and HLA in healthy donors. The protocol was immunoSEQ multiplex PCR, while the TCRdb copy is restricted to in-frame clones and leaves out a portion. The sample shows approximately 160,000 clones, 65% to 85% of them seen only once. The sequenced sample consisted of PBMCs. Receptor source: a woman in her forties or fifties in good health and CMV-seropositive. Each CDR3 is given with its conserved first and last residue. Fields, in order: V gene, clone size, J gene, D gene, CDR3 protein, CDR3 DNA. A D gene is named only where the DNA matches it firmly. Clone size, where shown, is once, few, many, or a class for clones that have expanded.

TRBV28	NA	TRBJ1-2	TRBD1	CATQGASYGYTF	TGTGCCACCCAGGGGGCGAGCTATGGCTACACCTTC
TRBV30	NA	TRBJ1-4	NA	CAWSVLDEKLFF	TGTGCCTGGAGTGTACTCGATGAAAAACTGTTTTTT
TRBV30	NA	TRBJ2-3	TRBD1	CAWSANRGDTQYF	TGTGCCTGGAGTGCGAACAGGGGAGATACGCAGTATTTT
TRBV7-2	NA	TRBJ2-1	TRBD2	CASSSWTSGAHEQFF	TGTGCCAGCAGCTCTTGGACTAGCGGGGCCCATGAGCAGTTCTTC
TRBV5-8	NA	TRBJ2-5	TRBD2	CASSLGLAGGSQETQYF	TGTGCCAGCAGCTTGGGACTAGCGGGGGGGTCGCAAGAGACCCAGTACTTC
TRBV28	NA	TRBJ2-1	TRBD1	CASPPRGQGAGNEQFF	TGTGCCAGCCCCCCCCGCGGACAGGGGGCGGGCAATGAGCAGTTCTTC
TRBV25-1	NA	TRBJ1-1	TRBD1	CASSTTGGGTEAFF	TGTGCCAGCAGTACGACAGGGGGCGGGACTGAAGCTTTCTTT
TRBV19	NA	TRBJ1-4	NA	CASSLTGSDEKLFF	TGTGCCAGTAGCCTGACAGGAAGTGATGAAAAACTGTTTTTT
TRBV4-2	NA	TRBJ2-1	TRBD2	CASSQDRGGGAGDEQFF	TGTGCCAGCAGCCAAGATAGAGGCGGGGGGGCCGGCGATGAGCAGTTCTTC
TRBV4-1	NA	TRBJ1-4	NA	CASSQEGRGIEKLFF	TGCGCCAGCAGCCAAGAGGGAAGGGGGATCGAAAAACTGTTTTTT
TRBV5-5	NA	TRBJ2-2	TRBD2	CASSVGLAGANTGELFF	TGTGCCAGCAGCGTGGGACTAGCGGGAGCGAACACCGGGGAGCTGTTTTTT
TRBV18	NA	TRBJ2-2	TRBD2	CASSPLLGRDLLNTGELFF	TGTGCCAGCTCACCCCTCCTAGGGAGGGACCTACTGAACACCGGGGAGCTGTTTTTT
TRBV25-1	NA	TRBJ1-1	TRBD1	CASSERGNRGMNTEAFF	TGTGCCAGCAGTGAACGGGGGAACAGGGGAATGAACACTGAAGCTTTCTTT
TRBV11-1	NA	TRBJ2-5	NA	CASSLDGYQETQYF	TGTGCCAGCAGCTTAGACGGGTACCAAGAGACCCAGTACTTC
TRBV9	NA	TRBJ2-7	TRBD1	CASSGGLRGIEQYF	TGTGCCAGCAGCGGAGGACTCAGGGGGATCGAGCAGTACTTC
TRBV7-3	few	TRBJ2-1	TRBD2	CASSPAGAEWNEQFF	TGTGCCAGCAGCCCCGCGGGAGCGGAATGGAATGAGCAGTTCTTC
TRBV5-1	once	TRBJ2-5	TRBD2	CASSSRLAGAPGTQYF	TGCGCCAGCAGCTCGCGACTAGCGGGGGCTCCCGGGACCCAGTACTTC
TRBV18	NA	TRBJ1-1	NA	CASSPRQGSYTEAFF	TGTGCCAGCTCACCACGGCAGGGGTCTTACACTGAAGCTTTCTTT
TRBV6-5	NA	TRBJ2-5	NA	CASRPTGLETQYF	TGTGCCAGCAGACCTACAGGGCTGGAGACCCAGTACTTC
TRBV6-1	NA	TRBJ2-3	NA	CASSLDSTSTDTQYF	TGTGCCAGCAGTTTAGACTCCACTAGCACAGATACGCAGTATTTT
TRBV9	NA	TRBJ1-1	NA	CASSEKPQGGTEAFF	TGTGCCAGCAGCGAGAAGCCGCAAGGAGGCACTGAAGCTTTCTTT
TRBV6-5	once	TRBJ2-5	TRBD2	CASSYDAGGGRPQYF	TGTGCCAGCAGTTACGACGCGGGGGGCGGGAGGCCCCAGTACTTC
TRBV5-4	NA	TRBJ2-3	TRBD2	CASSYNSVAGGLWGTDTQYF	TGTGCCAGCAGCTACAATTCTGTAGCGGGGGGGCTATGGGGGACAGATACGCAGTATTTT
TRBV14	NA	TRBJ1-1	NA	CASSRAVTEAFF	TGTGCCAGCAGCCGGGCCGTAACTGAAGCTTTCTTT
TRBV19	NA	TRBJ1-1	TRBD1	CASSIPGTGFTEAFF	TGTGCCAGTAGTATTCCCGGGACAGGTTTCACTGAAGCTTTCTTT
TRBV5-4	NA	TRBJ2-3	TRBD2	CASSPGLAATDTQYF	TGTGCCAGCAGCCCGGGACTAGCGGCCACAGATACGCAGTATTTT
TRBV10-2	NA	TRBJ2-5	NA	CASSESTRGETQYF	TGCGCCAGCAGTGAGTCGACCCGAGGGGAGACCCAGTACTTC
TRBV28	NA	TRBJ2-1	TRBD2	CASSAPLAGGYNEQFF	TGTGCCAGCAGTGCACCACTAGCGGGGGGCTACAATGAGCAGTTCTTC
TRBV9	once	TRBJ2-2	TRBD1	CASSVAGGRGELFF	TGTGCCAGCAGCGTAGCAGGGGGCCGCGGGGAGCTGTTTTTT
TRBV10-3	NA	TRBJ2-7	TRBD1	CAISESLGQGARYEQYF	TGTGCCATCAGTGAATCATTGGGACAGGGGGCGCGTTACGAGCAGTACTTC
TRBV6-1	NA	TRBJ1-2	TRBD1	CASSDPGQGALKDYGYTF	TGTGCCAGCAGTGACCCGGGACAGGGGGCTCTAAAGGACTATGGCTACACCTTC
TRBV28	few	TRBJ2-2	TRBD1	CASSRRGRGTGELFF	TGTGCCAGCAGCCGCAGGGGGCGCGGCACCGGGGAGCTGTTTTTT
TRBV11-3	once	TRBJ2-5	NA	CASSLGGRTQYF	TGTGCCAGCAGCTTAGGGGGGCGAACCCAGTACTTC
TRBV10-2	NA	TRBJ1-2	NA	CASSESAPGGYTF	TGCGCCAGCAGTGAGAGTGCCCCGGGGGGCTACACCTTC
TRBV4-1	NA	TRBJ1-2	TRBD1	CASSQVGTGGRYGYTF	TGCGCCAGCAGCCAAGTAGGGACAGGGGGTCGGTATGGCTACACCTTC
TRBV18	NA	TRBJ2-1	TRBD2	CASSASGGSYNEQFF	TGTGCCAGCTCGGCTAGCGGTGGCTCCTACAATGAGCAGTTCTTC
TRBV29-1	NA	TRBJ2-3	TRBD2	CSVTPSGRAGDTQYF	TGCAGCGTGACCCCTAGCGGGAGGGCCGGAGATACGCAGTATTTT
TRBV13	NA	TRBJ2-2	TRBD2	CASGRTSSNTGELFF	TGTGCCAGCGGGAGGACTAGCTCTAACACCGGGGAGCTGTTTTTT
TRBV2	NA	TRBJ2-2	TRBD2	CASSVSSGGTGELFF	TGTGCCAGCAGTGTGAGTTCGGGGGGAACCGGGGAGCTGTTTTTT
TRBV28	NA	TRBJ2-2	TRBD1	CASSLTGGARGTGELFF	TGTGCCAGCAGCCTTACAGGGGGCGCGAGGGGCACCGGGGAGCTGTTTTTT
TRBV12-5	NA	TRBJ1-2	TRBD1	CASGSHRTGGWSIYGYTF	TGTGCTAGTGGTTCACATCGGACAGGGGGCTGGTCTATCTATGGCTACACCTTC